This is a list of T cell receptor beta chains from one sample in a study of blood T cell repertoires in COVID-19. Using immunoSEQ multiplex PCR, the repertoire was profiled, and TCRdb retains in-frame clones only, with some absent. Here the sample spans roughly 100,000 clones, about 76% being singletons. Sequenced material: peripheral blood. These receptors all come from a woman aged 80 or over with acute or convalescent COVID-19. Both conserved end residues are part of each CDR3. The order of the fields is clone size, D gene, J gene, CDR3 length, V gene, CDR3 DNA, CDR3 protein. A D gene is named only where the DNA matches it firmly. A row's size may be missing; if present it is once, few, many or a size class.

-,TRBD1,TRBJ1-1,14,TRBV18,TGTGCCAGCTCACCCTGGACAGGGGACACTGAAGCTTTCTTT,CASSPWTGDTEAFF
-,-,TRBJ2-5,13,TRBV7-3,TGTGCCAGCAGCTTTACGGAGAGGGAGACCCAGTACTTC,CASSFTERETQYF
-,-,TRBJ1-1,15,TRBV28,TGTGCCAGCAGCCTTATGGACACCCTAAACACTGAAGCTTTCTTT,CASSLMDTLNTEAFF
few,-,TRBJ1-2,14,TRBV29-1,TGCAGCGTTGAATTAGGCAGGGCGAACGCGGGCTACACCTTC,CSVELGRANAGYTF
-,TRBD1,TRBJ1-1,13,TRBV25-1,TGTGCCAGCAACAGGGGGCGCGACACTGAAGCTTTCTTT,CASNRGRDTEAFF
-,-,TRBJ2-5,13,TRBV12-3/TRBV12-4,TGTGCCAGCAGTCTAAGATTAGCAGAGACCCAGTACTTC,CASSLRLAETQYF
-,-,TRBJ2-7,14,TRBV11-1,TGTGCCAGCAGCTTATTCCAGTCTCCCTACGAGCAGTACTTC,CASSLFQSPYEQYF
-,-,TRBJ1-2,14,TRBV19,TGTGCCAGTAGGTCCGGGACAAGCGGCACGGGCTACACCTTC,CASRSGTSGTGYTF
-,-,TRBJ2-2,13,TRBV7-3,TGTGCCAGCAGCTTAATCCCAGACTCTGAGATGTTTTTT,CASSLIPDSEMFF
-,TRBD2,TRBJ2-7,14,TRBV7-7,TGTGCTAGCAGCGCGGGACTAGCGGACTACGAGCAGTACTTC,CASSAGLADYEQYF
-,TRBD1,TRBJ2-3,17,TRBV3-1/TRBV3-2,TGTGCCAGCAGCCAAGTCAGACAGGGGGCACCCACAGATACGCAGTATTTT,CASSQVRQGAPTDTQYF
-,-,TRBJ1-1,13,TRBV6-5,TGTGCCAGCACTACAGGGAAGCCCACTGAAGCTTTCTTT,CASTTGKPTEAFF
-,-,TRBJ2-3,13,TRBV24-1,TGTGCCACCCGAGGGAGCTCCACAGATACGCAGTATTTT,CATRGSSTDTQYF
few,-,TRBJ2-7,14,TRBV29-1,TGCAGCGTTTACGGACAGTTGAGCTCCTACGAGCAGTACTTC,CSVYGQLSSYEQYF
-,TRBD1,TRBJ1-1,14,TRBV28,TGTGCCAGCAAGGGGGCAGGGCGTTACTTAGAAGCTTTCTTT,CASKGAGRYLEAFF
-,TRBD1,TRBJ1-2,15,TRBV7-2,TGTGCCAGCGGCCGCCTGGACAGGGGGGCCTATGGCTACACCTTC,CASGRLDRGAYGYTF
-,-,TRBJ1-2,14,TRBV5-1,TGCGCCAGCAGCTTGTCAGAGGGAGACGATGGCTACACCTTC,CASSLSEGDDGYTF
-,TRBD1,TRBJ1-2,15,TRBV18,TGTGCCAGCTCACCGACGACAGGGCTGGACTATGGCTACACCTTC,CASSPTTGLDYGYTF
-,TRBD2,TRBJ2-5,16,TRBV25-1,TGTGCCAGCAGTGAATTAACTAGCGGGTATCAAGAGACCCAGTACTTC,CASSELTSGYQETQYF
-,TRBD2,TRBJ2-3,17,TRBV7-9,TGTGCCAGCAGCTCAACCGGACGCGGGGGGCGCACAGATACGCAGTATTTT,CASSSTGRGGRTDTQYF
-,-,TRBJ1-1,15,TRBV7-2,TGTGCCAGCAACCAAGGTTGGGGAGATAACACTGAAGCTTTCTTT,CASNQGWGDNTEAFF
-,-,TRBJ2-3,15,TRBV9,TGTGCCAGCAGCCCGATGGAAGGGGGCACAGATACGCAGTATTTT,CASSPMEGGTDTQYF
-,-,TRBJ1-3,14,TRBV9,TGTGCCAGCAGCGTTGCAGTCTGGGGAAACACCATATATTTT,CASSVAVWGNTIYF
-,TRBD2,TRBJ2-1,15,TRBV27,TGTGCCAGCATAGAACTAGCGGGAGGGAGGCAAGAGCAGTTCTTC,CASIELAGGRQEQFF
-,-,TRBJ1-5,13,TRBV28,TGTGCCAGCAGTCTTGTTGGGAGCCAGCCCCAGCATTTT,CASSLVGSQPQHF
once,-,TRBJ1-6,15,TRBV30,TGTGCCTGGAGGAGGGCAAGCTCCTATAATTCACCCCTCCACTTT,CAWRRASSYNSPLHF
-,-,TRBJ1-2,15,TRBV6-5,TGTGCCAGCTCCCTTATACTGGCGGGATCCTATGGCTACACCTTC,CASSLILAGSYGYTF